Below, 18 T cell receptor beta chains from the same sample are listed, as sequenced in a study of T-cell memory formation after mild COVID-19. Via MiXCR, TCRdb re-called the 5' RACE reads, giving one row per CDR3 protein. The sample carries roughly 500,000 distinct CDR3 sequences, about a fifth recorded once. The sequencing sample was made of PBMCs or a T cell subset sorted from them (not recorded which). Source of these receptors: an adult woman who had mild COVID-19 (a few samples of this study predate the infection). Cell type and time point are not known.

This clonotype has a count of ten or more. The rearrangement joins TRBV5-1 to TRBJ1-1; the D is unclear. With 1 base removed from V and 3 bases from J, the gap between germline ends came to 22 bases. From germline, CDR1 is SGHRS and CDR2 YFSETQ. There are 18 residues in the CDR3. The CDR3 DNA reads as TGCGCCAGCAGCTTGAGTCTCCGGCTTCGGCGGGAGGACACTGAAGCTTTCTTT. It codes for CASSLSLRLRREDTEAFF.

CDR3 sequence: CASSQLGGTEAFF. DNA of the CDR3: TGCGCCAGCAGCCAACTTGGGGGGACTGAAGCTTTCTTT. This rearrangement joins TRBV4-1 to TRBJ1-1, with TRBD1 as a possible D gene (5 bases). With 2 bases removed from V and 5 bases from J, the gap between germline ends came to 9 bases. Germline lookup yields CDR1 MGHRA and CDR2 YSYEKL. This CDR3 has 13 residues.

The V and J genes are TRBV5-6 and TRBJ1-2, with D unclear. Trimming stripped 6 bases from V and 2 bases from J, with 14 bases between. The germline gives CDR1 SGHDT, CDR2 YYEEEE. The CDR3 has 14 residues. This chain's CDR3 is CASTSTASNYGYTF. DNA for the CDR3: TGTGCCAGCACATCCACGGCTTCGAACTATGGCTACACCTTC.

This clonotype was observed a handful of times. The V and J genes are TRBV12-3 or TRBV12-4 and TRBJ2-5; weak D call: TRBD1 (5 bases). This CDR3 spans 15 amino acids. V lost 3 bases and J 3 bases, leaving 14 bases between the germline ends. As DNA, the CDR3 is TGTGCCAGCAGTTTGGGGCACTTTAGGGAAGAGACCCAGTACTTC. Residues: CASSLGHFREETQYF.

The CDR3 here is CASSPGATNQPQHF. The DNA for the CDR3 is TGTGCCAGCAGCCCAGGGGCCACCAATCAGCCCCAGCATTTT. The chain is built from TRBV6-5 and TRBJ1-5; tentative D call: TRBD1 (6 bases). Germline CDR1 is MNHEY and CDR2 is SVGAGI. Deletions cut 6 bases from V and 3 bases from J, with 12 bases between. This CDR3 spans 14 amino acids.

This clonotype has just a few counts. The chain employs TRBV20-1 and TRBJ2-7; maybe TRBD2 (5 bases). With 5 bases removed from V and 0 bases from J, the gap between germline ends came to 8 bases. The CDR3 loop spans 12 amino acids. The germline gives CDR1 DFQATT, CDR2 SNEGSKA (reference sequence). The CDR3 is CSAHRDSYEQYF. In DNA, the CDR3 is TGCAGTGCTCACCGGGACTCCTACGAGCAGTACTTC.

This clonotype showed up just a few times. This chain links TRBV29-1 with TRBJ2-3; 9 positions agree with TRBD2. The CDR3 is 16 residues long. Trimming removed 4 bases from V and 4 bases from J; junction bases left unmatched: 12. CDR1 and CDR2 from the germline V gene are SQVTM and ANQGSEA. The CDR3 region has the DNA TGCAGCGTTGCCCGGCGGGTAGCGGGAGAGGCAGATACGCAGTATTTT. Encoded protein: CSVARRVAGEADTQYF.

There are a few counts of this clonotype. The chain couples TRBV6-5 to TRBJ2-7; TRBD1 matches 8 bases. V shed 7 bases, J shed 3 bases, and the junction held 11 bases outside the gene matches. The CDR3 has 15 amino acids. Germline V gene lookup returns CDR1 MNHEY and CDR2 SVGAGI. This CDR3 is CASTTGATGDYEQYF. The CDR3 coding sequence is TGTGCCAGCACCACCGGGGCGACAGGGGACTACGAGCAGTACTTC.

In its sample, this clonotype was seen a few times. The chain uses TRBV15 and TRBJ1-5; D gene ambiguous. The CDR3 loop spans 15 amino acids. The germline V gene has CDR1 LNHNV and CDR2 YYDKDF (reference sequence). V lost 3 bases and J lost 9, with 18 bases in between. The CDR3 reads CATSRDARATWPQHF. The CDR3, as DNA: TGTGCCACCAGCAGGGATGCGAGGGCCACATGGCCCCAGCATTTT.

There are many counts of this clonotype. The chain recombines TRBV5-1 with TRBJ2-7; TRBD1 might be the D (6 bases). This CDR3 comprises 15 residues. V lost 4 bases and J lost 0, with 14 bases in between. Germline CDR1 is SGHRS and CDR2 is YFSETQ. The CDR3 sequence is CASSDQPDSSYEQYF. CDR3 DNA: TGCGCCAGCAGCGACCAACCGGACAGCTCCTACGAGCAGTACTTC. The variable domain in full, with the rest retrieved from reference TRBV5-1 and TRBJ2-7, is KAGVTQTPRYLIKTRGQQVTLSCSPISGHRSVSWYQQTPGQGLQFLFEYFSETQRNKGNFPGRFSGRQFSNSRSEMNVSTLELGDSALYLCASSDQPDSSYEQYFGPGTRLTVT.

This clonotype showed up just a few times. The chain links TRBV29-1 to TRBJ2-1, with D hard to call. Germline CDR1 SQVTM, CDR2 ANQGSEA. The CDR3 has 13 residues. The V and J ends lost 6 bases and 1 base respectively, with 10 bases between them. CDR3 region: CSVLWWSYNEQFF. In DNA, the CDR3 is TGCAGCGTGTTATGGTGGTCCTACAATGAGCAGTTCTTC.

V and J are TRBV7-9 and TRBJ1-1, with TRBD1 matching over 7 bases. This CDR3 is 16 amino acids long. Germline CDR1 reads SEHNR; CDR2 reads FQNEAQ (reference sequence). With 1 base clipped from V and 3 bases from J, the junction kept 8 bases outside the gene matches. DNA of the CDR3: TGTGCCAGCAGCTTAGGGCGACAGGGAAGGGACACTGAAGCTTTCTTT. This encodes CASSLGRQGRDTEAFF.

This clonotype was counted at least ten times. The gene calls are TRBV7-8 and TRBJ2-4; D perhaps matches TRBD1 (5 bases). Trimming removed 0 bases at V and 4 bases at J, with 10 bases between. The CDR3 has 15 residues. The germline V gene encodes CDR1 SGHVS and CDR2 FQNEAQ. CDR3 nucleotide sequence: TGTGCCAGCAGCTTAGCCCCCAGGGATAAAAACATTCAGTACTTC. Its protein product is CASSLAPRDKNIQYF.

The chain employs TRBV7-9 and TRBJ2-1; D is ambiguous. CDR3 length: 16 amino acids. The ends were cut back, 2 bases at V and 8 bases at J, with 19 bases in the middle. Germline V gives CDR1 SEHNR, CDR2 FQNEAQ (reference sequence). CDR3 bases: TGTGCCAGCAGCTTATCCCTCCGGCGGAGACTCGATGAGCAGTTCTTC. Translated: CASSLSLRRRLDEQFF. The full variable domain, with the rest looked up from reference TRBV7-9 and TRBJ2-1, is DTGVSQNPRHKITKRGQNVTFRCDPISEHNRLYWYRQTLGQGPEFLTYFQNEAQLEKSRLLSDRFSAERPKGSFSTLEIQRTEQGDSAMYLCASSLSLRRRLDEQFFGPGTRLTVL.

V and J are TRBV24-1 and TRBJ2-7, with D possibly being TRBD2 (5 bases). The CDR3 runs to 15 residues. CDR1 and CDR2 (germline): KGHDR, SFDVKD. Trimming took off 5 bases at V and 3 bases at J, with 16 bases between the two ends. The CDR3 here is CATSAWAAGSYEQYF. As DNA, the CDR3 is TGTGCCACCAGTGCGTGGGCCGCGGGCAGCTACGAGCAGTACTTC.

This clonotype was observed a few times. The chain uses TRBV11-1 and TRBJ2-7, with 8 nucleotides matching TRBD1. Germline CDR1 SGHAT, CDR2 FQDESV (reference sequence). V trimming: 0 bases; J trimming: 4 bases; junction bases outside the gene matches: 5. CDR3 length: 15 amino acids. Here the CDR3 DNA reads TGTGCCAGCAGCTTAGCCCCGGACAGGGCTTACGAGCAGTACTTC. It codes for CASSLAPDRAYEQYF. Variable domain in full (rest from reference TRBV11-1 and TRBJ2-7): EAEVAQSPRYKITEKSQAVAFWCDPISGHATLYWYRQILGQGPELLVQFQDESVVDDSQLPKDRFSAERLKGVDSTLKIQPAELGDSAMYLCASSLAPDRAYEQYFGPGTRLTVT.

V usage is TRBV21-1 and J usage is TRBJ2-3; the tabulated D call, TRBD1, remains unverified against the DNA. TRBV21-1 is a recognized pseudogene. CDR3 length: 14 residues. CDR3 region: CASSKLDRADTQYF. CDR3 nucleotide sequence: TGTGCCAGCAGCAAGCTTGACAGGGCGGATACGCAGTATTTT.

This clonotype was detected a few times. The V call is TRBV5-1, the J call TRBJ2-3, with a possible D match to TRBD1 (5 bases). The CDR3 extends over 14 amino acids. The V and J ends lost 0 bases and 8 bases respectively, with 13 bases between them. Looked up from germline, CDR1 is SGHRS and CDR2 is YFSETQ. The CDR3 loop reads CASSLDGAAGTQYF. CDR3 DNA: TGCGCCAGCAGCTTGGATGGGGCCGCAGGTACGCAGTATTTT.